This T cell receptor beta chain was obtained from a study of shared clonotypes between healthy human individuals. Study-wide results and limits: Non-shared clonotypes showed lower generation probabilities than clonotypes common to all four donors. Among several donors, 4.5% to 5.5% of naive CD4 clonotypes were found in common.

Regarding this clone: Its cognate antigen is unknown.

All participating donors were Caucasian adults from Nashville, Tennessee. Sorted-subset replicate PCR reactions were performed with approximately 200 ng DNA, corresponding to roughly 29,000 T cell genomes. Assay used: immunoSEQ multiplex PCR; TCRdb lists only in-frame clones, some missing. The sample contains approximately 2.1 million clones, roughly 93% of which appear only once. The CDR3 contains 17 residues. Germline V lookup: CDR1 SGHKS, CDR2 YYEKEE (reference sequence). V lost 1 base and J 0 bases, leaving 16 bases between the germline ends. The sequencing input was naive CD4+ T cells from PBMCs. Subset of the sample: CD45RA+ positively selected. This chain links TRBV5-5 with TRBJ2-5, with D uncertain. This TCR came from a man younger than 35 in good health. Some clones in this sample may be carry-over from other donors' samples. In nucleotides, the CDR3 is TGTGCCAGCAGCTTGCTCCCATACAAGGAGTACCAAGAGACCCAGTACTTC. Translated, it gives CASSLLPYKEYQETQYF.